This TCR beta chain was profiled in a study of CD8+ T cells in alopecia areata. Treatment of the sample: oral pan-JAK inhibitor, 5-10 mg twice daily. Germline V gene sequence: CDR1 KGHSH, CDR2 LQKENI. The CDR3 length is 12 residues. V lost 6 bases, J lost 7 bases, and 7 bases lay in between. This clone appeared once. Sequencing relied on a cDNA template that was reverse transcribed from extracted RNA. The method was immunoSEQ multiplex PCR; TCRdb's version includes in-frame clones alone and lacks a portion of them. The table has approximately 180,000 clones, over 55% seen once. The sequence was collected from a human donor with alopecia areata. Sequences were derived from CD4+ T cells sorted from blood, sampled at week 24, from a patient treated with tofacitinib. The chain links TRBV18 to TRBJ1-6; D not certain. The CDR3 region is CASSSENSPLHF. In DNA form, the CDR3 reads TGTGCCAGCTCTTCCGAAAATTCACCCCTCCACTTT.